The 25 T cell receptor beta chains below were found in one sample sequenced in a study of OX40 agonist ivuxolimab in advanced cancers. The library was produced with the immunoSEQ multiplex PCR assay. TCRdb took this table from immuneACCESS and kept in-frame rearrangements with V and J called. Such tables lack part of the clones; where checked against another copy, unresolved V genes explain under half of the gap, and the rest is unexplained. In this sample the table shows 50,000 to 65,000 clones, roughly 85% of which occur a single time. The ten most abundant clones make up about 0.75% of the sample. This specimen consisted of CD4+ or CD8+ T cells sorted from blood, obtained in a trial of the OX40 agonist ivuxolimab. The receptors here all came from an adult with an advanced solid tumor such as melanoma, head and neck, liver or kidney cancer.

J is TRBJ2-5 and V is TRBV12-5; D might be TRBD1 (5 bases). CDR3 length: 15 residues. Germline CDR1 is LGHNT and CDR2 is FRNRAP. Trimming took 5 bases from V and 4 from J, leaving 17 bases between them. CDR3 protein: CASGRLQGNRETQYF. The DNA of the CDR3 is TGTGCTAGTGGTCGTCTGCAGGGAAACCGAGAGACCCAGTACTTC.

This chain uses TRBV7-3 with TRBJ1-1; TRBD1 agrees at 12 bases. Germline CDR1 is SGHTA and CDR2 is FQGTGA. The CDR3 is 15 residues long. Unmatched junction bases numbered 4, after V lost 5 bases and J lost 3 bases. CDR3 DNA: TGTGCCAGCAGCCCCGGGACAGGGGGCTACACTGAAGCTTTCTTT. This codes for CASSPGTGGYTEAFF.

This clone was seen only once. The chain couples TRBV19 to TRBJ1-3, with TRBD1 matching 8 bases. This CDR3 contains 16 residues. V lost 5 bases and J lost 2; bases outside the gene matches: 8. Germline V gives CDR1 LNHDA, CDR2 SQIVND (reference sequence). Here the CDR3 reads CASSGNRGSTGNTIYF. CDR3 DNA sequence: TGTGCCAGTAGTGGGAACAGGGGGTCGACTGGAAACACCATATATTTT.

The chain uses TRBV7-9 and TRBJ2-1; D unclear. The CDR3 is made up of 13 amino acids. V dropped 2 bases and J dropped 7 bases, with 9 bases sitting between them. CDR1 is SEHNR, CDR2 FQNEAQ, per germline (reference sequence). The CDR3 region is CASSLYGLNEQFF. The CDR3 DNA reads as TGTGCCAGCAGCTTATACGGTCTGAATGAGCAGTTCTTC.

The chain recombines TRBV28 with TRBJ2-2; the D gene is possibly TRBD2 (6 bases). The CDR3 is made up of 15 amino acids. The V gene's germline CDR1 is MDHEN and CDR2 SYDVKM. Trimming removed 4 bases at V and 2 bases at J, with 11 bases between. CDR3 nucleotides: TGTGCCAGCAGTTCTGGCGGGATAAACACCGGGGAGCTGTTTTTT. It is translated as CASSSGGINTGELFF.

This chain joins TRBV27 and TRBJ2-3; 14 bases fit TRBD2. The J segment lost 5 bases and the V segment lost 2 bases, leaving 3 bases of the junction unmatched. The CDR3 is made up of 16 amino acids. Per the germline V gene, CDR1 is MNHEY and CDR2 is SMNVEV (reference sequence). The CDR3, as DNA: TGTGCCAGCAGTTTAAAGGGACTAGCGGGGGTAGATACGCAGTATTTT. Its protein is CASSLKGLAGVDTQYF.

This clone was seen a single time. The chain recombines TRBV25-1 with TRBJ2-1; no clear D. The CDR3 has 15 amino acids. V was cut by 3 bases and J by 0 bases, with 9 bases left in between. CDR1 and CDR2 from the germline V gene are MGHDK and SYGVNS. The CDR3 coding sequence is TGTGCCAGCAGTGACGCTGCCCACTCCTACAATGAGCAGTTCTTC. Its protein product is CASSDAAHSYNEQFF.

This sequence joins TRBV4-2 and TRBJ2-1, with 12 bases that match TRBD2. J was trimmed by 5 bases and V by 5 bases; bases with no gene match: 7. The CDR3 consists of 16 residues. Germline V gene lookup returns CDR1 LGHNA and CDR2 YNFKEQ. CDR3 coding DNA: TGTGCCAGCAGCAGGCTAGCGGGGGGGCCCGACAATGAGCAGTTCTTC. It is translated as CASSRLAGGPDNEQFF.

In this sample, this clone turned up once. V usage is TRBV9 and J usage is TRBJ2-5; D call uncertain. V was cut by 0 bases and J by 5 bases, with 5 bases left in between. The germline gives CDR1 SGDLS, CDR2 YYNGEE. The CDR3 runs to 12 residues. CDR3 region: CASSVGGETQYF. The CDR3 DNA reads TGTGCCAGCAGCGTAGGGGGTGAGACCCAGTACTTC.

Details on this clone: The same CDR3 also results from other DNA sequences found in this sample. V usage is TRBV5-1 and J usage is TRBJ2-5; 7 bases line up with TRBD1. Unmatched junction bases numbered 1, after V lost 2 bases and J lost 3 bases. CDR3 size: 13 residues. The germline CDR1 and CDR2 sequences are SGHRS and YFSETQ. The CDR3 nucleotides read TGCGCCAGCAGCTTAACAGGGGAAGAGACCCAGTACTTC. Its protein is CASSLTGEETQYF. The full variable domain, rest sourced from reference TRBV5-1 and TRBJ2-5, is KAGVTQTPRYLIKTRGQQVTLSCSPISGHRSVSWYQQTPGQGLQFLFEYFSETQRNKGNFPGRFSGRQFSNSRSEMNVSTLELGDSALYLCASSLTGEETQYFGPGTRLLVL.

The chain carries TRBV4-1 and TRBJ1-2, with 7 bases matching TRBD1. V gave up 4 bases and J gave up 4 bases; unmatched junction bases: 9. Germline CDR1 MGHRA, CDR2 YSYEKL. CDR3 length: 15 residues. DNA for the CDR3: TGCGCCAGCAGCCTGGGGACAGTAACATCCTATGGCTACACCTTC. Translated, it gives CASSLGTVTSYGYTF.

This rearrangement joins TRBV10-2 to TRBJ2-7; 7 bases are shared with TRBD2. From germline, CDR1 is WSHSY and CDR2 SAAADI. This CDR3 contains 13 residues. J lost 3 bases, V lost 8 bases, and 7 bases had no gene match. Here the CDR3 reads CASLGLGDYEQYF. The CDR3 DNA reads TGCGCCAGCCTCGGACTAGGGGACTACGAGCAGTACTTC.

Only one count was recorded for this clone. The V gene is TRBV9, the J gene TRBJ2-7; no definite D call. Between the trimmed V and J ends, which lost 0 bases and 2 bases, there was a span of 9 bases. Germline V CDR1 and CDR2: SGDLS, YYNGEE. This CDR3 comprises 14 residues. CDR3 bases: TGTGCCAGCAGCGTAGCCCTAGGACCCTACGAGCAGTACTTC. It yields the protein CASSVALGPYEQYF.

The chain employs TRBV7-2 and TRBJ1-2, with a possible D match to TRBD1 (6 bases). V lost 6 bases and J 4 bases, leaving 12 bases between the germline ends. The CDR3 is made up of 13 amino acids. Germline-derived CDR1 and CDR2 are SGHTA and FQGNSA. CDR3 sequence reads: CASRSTGSYGYTF. The CDR3 nucleotides are TGTGCCAGCAGGTCTACAGGGTCCTATGGCTACACCTTC. The full variable domain, in which reference TRBV7-2 and TRBJ1-2 provide the parts outside the CDR3, is GAGVSQSPSNKVTEKGKDVELRCDPISGHTALYWYRQSLGQGLEFLIYFQGNSAPDKSGLPSDRFSAERTGGSVSTLTIQRTQQEDSAVYLCASRSTGSYGYTFGSGTRLTVV.

With regard to this clone: Other DNA sequences in the same sample also yield this CDR3. V is TRBV7-9 and J is TRBJ1-1; D is unclear. V lost 2 bases to trimming and J lost 8 bases, with 9 bases between them. Germline V lookup: CDR1 SEHNR, CDR2 FQNEAQ (reference sequence). The CDR3 consists of 12 residues. DNA of the CDR3: TGTGCCAGCAGCTTAAGTTCCACCGAAGCTTTCTTT. As protein: CASSLSSTEAFF. Full variable domain (rest looked up from reference TRBV7-9 and TRBJ1-1): DTGVSQNPRHKITKRGQNVTFRCDPISEHNRLYWYRQTLGQGPEFLTYFQNEAQLEKSRLLSDRFSAERPKGSFSTLEIQRTEQGDSAMYLCASSLSSTEAFFGQGTRLTVV.

This clone was seen just once. The chain carries TRBV30 and TRBJ1-1; D is undetermined. CDR3 length equals 13 residues. Germline assignment: CDR1 GTSNPN and CDR2 SVGIG (reference sequence). V gave up 3 bases and J gave up 1 base, with 9 bases separating them. Here the CDR3 DNA reads TGTGCCTGGAGAAGAGGGCCGAACACTGAAGCTTTCTTT. The encoded protein is CAWRRGPNTEAFF.

V and J are TRBV11-2 and TRBJ2-5; 8 nucleotides line up with TRBD1. Losses at the gene ends were 5 bases for V and 4 bases for J; bases not matched to a gene: 9. This CDR3 is 15 amino acids long. The germline V gene has CDR1 SGHAT and CDR2 FQNNGV. CDR3 sequence reads: CASSQTGAMGETQYF. CDR3 sequence (DNA): TGTGCCAGCAGCCAGACAGGGGCGATGGGAGAGACCCAGTACTTC.

J is TRBJ1-1 and V is TRBV28; 11 nucleotides match TRBD1. V dropped 5 bases and J dropped 1; count of bases not matched to a gene: 9. Germline assignment: CDR1 MDHEN and CDR2 SYDVKM. The CDR3 runs to 17 residues. This CDR3 reads CASSIGQGAGTNTEAFF. CDR3 sequence (DNA): TGTGCCAGCAGTATAGGACAGGGGGCTGGGACGAACACTGAAGCTTTCTTT. The variable domain in full, with the rest retrieved from reference TRBV28 and TRBJ1-1, is DVKVTQSSRYLVKRTGEKVFLECVQDMDHENMFWYRQDPGLGLRLIYFSYDVKMKEKGDIPEGYSVSREKKERFSLILESASTNQTSMYLCASSIGQGAGTNTEAFFGQGTRLTVV.

The V and J genes are TRBV9 and TRBJ2-3, with 14 bases matching TRBD2. Germline loops: CDR1 SGDLS, CDR2 YYNGEE. The CDR3 totals 17 residues. V gave up 7 bases and J gave up 0 bases; unmatched junction bases: 7. The CDR3 sequence: CASPGLAGGTSTDTQYF. The CDR3 DNA is TGTGCCAGCCCCGGACTAGCGGGGGGCACTAGCACAGATACGCAGTATTTT.

The rearrangement joins TRBV9 to TRBJ2-7; TRBD1 aligns across 7 bases. The germline V gene has CDR1 SGDLS and CDR2 YYNGEE. CDR3 length: 14 residues. V lost 3 bases, J lost 1 base, and 4 bases stayed unmatched. CDR3 region: CASSARQGSYEQYF. The CDR3 DNA reads as TGTGCCAGCAGCGCGCGACAGGGTTCCTACGAGCAGTACTTC.

This clone was seen a few times. CDR3 coding DNA: TGTGCCAGCAGCTTAGAAACGACAGGGGTGACTGAAGCTTTCTTT. Its protein product is CASSLETTGVTEAFF. The rearrangement uses TRBV7-8 and TRBJ1-1; 8 bases align to TRBD1. Germline CDR1 is SGHVS and CDR2 is FQNEAQ. J lost 5 bases, V lost 1 base, and 6 bases had no gene match. The CDR3 is 15 amino acids.

This clone has a single count. V usage is TRBV15 and J usage is TRBJ2-2; no clear D. Per germline, CDR1 LNHNV and CDR2 YYDKDF (reference sequence). The CDR3 covers 14 residues. Trimming shortened V by 3 bases and J by 3 bases, and 8 bases separated the two germline ends. CDR3 sequence: CATSSALDTGELFF. Here the CDR3 DNA reads TGTGCCACCAGCAGCGCTCTAGACACCGGGGAGCTGTTTTTT.

V is TRBV6-6 and J is TRBJ2-1; 10 bases are a match to TRBD2. From germline, CDR1 is MNHNY and CDR2 SVGAGI (reference sequence). The V and J ends lost 8 bases and 7 bases, in that order; junction bases with no gene match: 8. The CDR3 consists of 14 residues. The CDR3: CASLLAGVENEQFF. The CDR3 DNA follows: TGTGCCAGCCTCCTAGCGGGAGTTGAAAATGAGCAGTTCTTC.

V usage is TRBV30 and J usage is TRBJ2-3; tentatively, D is TRBD1 or TRBD2 (7 bases each). V was trimmed by 8 bases and J by 5 bases, leaving 23 bases between them. Germline-derived CDR1 and CDR2 are GTSNPN and SVGIG (reference sequence). CDR3 length: 15 residues. CDR3 residues: CARGGGSPRGDTQYF. CDR3 sequence (DNA): TGTGCCAGAGGGGGCGGGAGCCCTAGGGGAGATACGCAGTATTTT.

This rearrangement joins TRBV6-5 to TRBJ2-7, with TRBD1 matching 7 bases. The V and J ends lost 5 bases and 0 bases, in that order; junction bases with no gene match: 7. The CDR3 length is 15 residues. Germline V gene sequence: CDR1 MNHEY, CDR2 SVGAGI. The CDR3 DNA is TGTGCCAGCAGTAACACGGACAGGTACTCCTACGAGCAGTACTTC. Translated, it gives CASSNTDRYSYEQYF.